The rows below give T cell receptor beta chains drawn from one sample of a study of blood T cells in healthy people across ages. TCRdb independently ran MiXCR on the 5' RACE reads; one entry per CDR3 protein. Altogether about 800,000 distinct CDR3 sequences are present, 58% being singletons, with the ten largest covering approximately 20%. The sample consisted of blood. The origin of the receptors is a man under 40 in good health. Both conserved end residues are part of each CDR3. D genes are given only for firm matches. Not all rows give a size; the values are once, few, many and, for expanded clones, a class.

V gene	D gene	J gene	clone size	CDR3 DNA	CDR3 protein
TRBV5-1	TRBD1	TRBJ2-3	.	TGCGCCAGCAGCTCACCGGGACAGGGGATACCAGATACGCAGTATTTT	CASSSPGQGIPDTQYF
TRBV7-2	TRBD2	TRBJ2-1	.	TGTGCCAGCAGCTTAGTCTCCGGACTAGCGGGGAACAATGAGCAGTTCTTC	CASSLVSGLAGNNEQFF
TRBV7-2	.	TRBJ2-5	.	TGTGCCAGCAGCTCCAAGTTTGTGGGGGAGACCCAGTACTTC	CASSSKFVGETQYF
TRBV2	TRBD1	TRBJ1-5	.	TGTGCCAGCAGTACACACCCGGGACAGGGGGGCAATCAGCCCCAGCATTTT	CASSTHPGQGGNQPQHF
TRBV27	.	TRBJ2-5	few	TGTGCCAGCAGTTTTGGCAGCTCCTACAATGAGCAGTACTTC	CASSFGSSYNEQYF
TRBV4-1	TRBD2	TRBJ2-7	.	TGCGCCAGCAGCCAAATGACTAGCGGGAGATCCTACGAGCAGTACTTC	CASSQMTSGRSYEQYF
TRBV5-1	.	TRBJ2-5	.	TGCGCCACCCGATCAGGGGCGAGCGGCCAAGAGACCCAGTACTTC	CATRSGASGQETQYF
TRBV18	TRBD2	TRBJ2-7	once	TGTGCCAGCTCTCCGCCAGCGGGGACCACCCACGAGCAGTACTTC	CASSPPAGTTHEQYF
TRBV6-2/TRBV6-3	TRBD1	TRBJ2-5	few	TGTGCCAGCTATTCCTACCAAGGACAGGTGACCGAGACCCAGTACTTC	CASYSYQGQVTETQYF
TRBV6-1	TRBD2	TRBJ2-1	.	TGTGCCAGCAGTGAACCTGGGACTAGCTACGATGAGCAGTTCTTC	CASSEPGTSYDEQFF
TRBV20-1	.	TRBJ2-3	.	TGCAGTGCTAGCGCAAACAGGGGAGGTGGGACAGATACGCAGTATTTT	CSASANRGGGTDTQYF
TRBV18	TRBD1	TRBJ2-3	.	TGTGCCAGCTCACCACCGAGGACAGGTAGAAGCACAGATACGCAGTATTTT	CASSPPRTGRSTDTQYF
TRBV12-5	.	TRBJ2-7	.	TGTGCTAGTGGTTCTCGGTCCATCCTCCCCTACGAGCAGTACTTC	CASGSRSILPYEQYF
TRBV6-1	TRBD2	TRBJ2-1	.	TGTGCCAGCAGTACCGGGACTAGGGGCTACAATGAGCAGTTCTTC	CASSTGTRGYNEQFF
TRBV27	.	TRBJ2-6	.	TGTGCCAGCAGTTCCCCCCTTATTGGGGCCAACGTCCTGACTTTC	CASSSPLIGANVLTF
TRBV29-1	.	TRBJ2-1	.	TGCAGCGTTTTGCTCAGATACAATGAGCAGTTCTTC	CSVLLRYNEQFF
TRBV12-3/TRBV12-4	.	TRBJ2-7	.	TGTGCCAGCAGGCACACCTACAATGAGCAGTACTTC	CASRHTYNEQYF
TRBV9	.	TRBJ2-1	few	TGTGCCAGCAGCGTAGCTACCCGGGAACAAGGAAACAATGAGCAGTTCTTC	CASSVATREQGNNEQFF
TRBV16	.	TRBJ2-7	.	TGTGCCAGCAGCCCCCGCGCCCCCTACGAGCAGTACTTC	CASSPRAPYEQYF
TRBV7-2	.	TRBJ2-6	.	TGTGCCAGCAGCAACCCTTCTGGGGCCAACGTCCTGACTTTC	CASSNPSGANVLTF
TRBV6-5	.	TRBJ1-1	.	TGTGCCAGCAGTTCCACAGATTACACTGAAGCTTTCTTT	CASSSTDYTEAFF
TRBV6-6	.	TRBJ2-7	.	TGTGCCGTCGCGGGGGCGATGGGCTACGAGCAGTACTTC	CAVAGAMGYEQYF
TRBV20-1	TRBD1	TRBJ2-1	.	TGCAGTGCTAGGACCAGGGGGCTATCCTACAATGAGCAGTTCTTC	CSARTRGLSYNEQFF
TRBV29-1	.	TRBJ2-5	few	TGCAGCGTTGATCCGGATTTACAAGAGACCCAGTACTTC	CSVDPDLQETQYF
TRBV2	TRBD1	TRBJ1-1	few	TGTGCCAGCAGTGGCAGGGGGGAGTACACTGAAGCTTTCTTT	CASSGRGEYTEAFF
TRBV9	.	TRBJ2-7	.	TGTGCCAGCAGCGCCGATTCGACACCCAACTACGAGCAGTACTTC	CASSADSTPNYEQYF
TRBV27	TRBD2	TRBJ2-3	.	TGTGCCAGCAGTTTGGGGGCACCCTGGGGTAGCGGGGCTCTCACAGATACGCAGTATTTT	CASSLGAPWGSGALTDTQYF
TRBV27	TRBD2	TRBJ2-1	.	TGTGCCAGCAGTTCCCTTGCAGGACTAGCGGCCTACAATGAGCAGTTCTTC	CASSSLAGLAAYNEQFF
TRBV18	.	TRBJ2-7	.	TGTGCCAGCTCGCGGGACAGCCCGGTCGAGCAGTACTTC	CASSRDSPVEQYF
TRBV9	.	TRBJ2-5	.	TGTGCCAGCAGCTCAGCCCGGTGGCAAGAGACCCAGTACTTC	CASSSARWQETQYF
TRBV9	.	TRBJ1-4	.	TGTGCCAGCAGCGTCGACTTAACTAATGAAAAACTGTTTTTT	CASSVDLTNEKLFF
TRBV4-3	.	TRBJ2-3	.	TGCGCCAGCAGCCAAGTTTGGGCAGGGGCTGCAGATACGCAGTATTTT	CASSQVWAGAADTQYF
TRBV29-1	.	TRBJ2-5	.	TGCAGCGTTCGAATGGAGGCCCAGTACTTC	CSVRMEAQYF